These T cell receptor beta chains were read from a single sample in a study. TCRdb ran MiXCR on the 5' RACE reads and lists one entry per CDR3 protein. Of roughly 10,000 distinct CDR3 sequences listed, approximately 14% are singletons. The sample taken for sequencing was Tregs sorted from blood. All receptors derive from a female donor with breast cancer. The conserved cysteine and the conserved F or W are not part of the CDR3 here. Fields, in order: V gene, D gene, CDR3 protein. A D gene is named only where the DNA matches it firmly.

TRBV7-9 | TRBD1 | ASSLTGDEQF
TRBV7-2 | - | ASSPLAGSSYEQY
TRBV11-1 | - | ASSSYREAGEQS
TRBV7-2 | - | ASARGGRAGNTIY
TRBV3-1 | - | ASSQDDVIPTSSRDEQF
TRBV15 | - | ATSRDTRTLGGYT
TRBV27 | - | ASSIGGGKETQY
TRBV5-1 | - | TSSLYELAGVLF
TRBV4-3 | - | ASSQTGITNEKLF
TRBV6-2/TRBV6-3 | - | ASSSPPGAGELF
TRBV5-1 | TRBD1 | ASSLGDRDTEAF
TRBV20-1 | TRBD1 | SALDGQGAWDTQY
TRBV29-1 | TRBD2 | SVVAGGGREQF
TRBV7-2 | - | ASSLYYGYT
TRBV5-1 | TRBD1 | ASSLAGTGQETQY
TRBV13 | - | ASITIGRVQPQH
TRBV9 | TRBD2 | ASSVASGRAPTNTQD
TRBV6-5 | TRBD1 | ASRRTGGMGNIQY
TRBV12-3/TRBV12-4 | TRBD1 | ASSLDRGKSGYT
TRBV7-2 | TRBD2 | ASSKTSGQGNEQF
TRBV5-1 | - | ASSFTGPQETQY
TRBV15 | - | ATSRDRAGYNEQF
TRBV9 | TRBD1 | ASSSGQGAGELF
TRBV11-2 | TRBD1 | ASSPRTGPSYEQY
TRBV7-2 | TRBD1 | ASRASGGSYEQY
TRBV29-1 | - | SVGRGWGEQF
TRBV6-1 | - | ASSDLRGPQETQY
TRBV6-2/TRBV6-3 | - | ASRPSTLNTEAF
TRBV5-1 | - | ACSLVGGAYEQY
TRBV28 | - | ASGRGDEKLF
TRBV4-2 | - | ASSHLPGASYEQY